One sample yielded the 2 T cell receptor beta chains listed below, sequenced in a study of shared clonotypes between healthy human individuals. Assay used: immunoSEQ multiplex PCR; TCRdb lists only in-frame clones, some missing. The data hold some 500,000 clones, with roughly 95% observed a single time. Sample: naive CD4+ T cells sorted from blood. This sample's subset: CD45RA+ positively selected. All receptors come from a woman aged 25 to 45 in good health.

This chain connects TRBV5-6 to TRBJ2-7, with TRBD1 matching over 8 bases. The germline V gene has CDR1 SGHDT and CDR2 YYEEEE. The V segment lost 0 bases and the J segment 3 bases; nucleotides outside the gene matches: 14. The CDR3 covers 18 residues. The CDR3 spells CASSLAGGSPEFFYEQYF. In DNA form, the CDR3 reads TGTGCCAGCAGCTTGGCAGGGGGCAGCCCTGAATTTTTCTACGAGCAGTACTTC.

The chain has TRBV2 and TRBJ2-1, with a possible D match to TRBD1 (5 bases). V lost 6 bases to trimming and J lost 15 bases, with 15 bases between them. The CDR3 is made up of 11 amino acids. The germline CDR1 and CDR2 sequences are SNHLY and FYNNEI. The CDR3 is CASRLLRDPFF. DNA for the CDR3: TGTGCCAGCAGACTACTCAGGGATCCGTTCTTC.